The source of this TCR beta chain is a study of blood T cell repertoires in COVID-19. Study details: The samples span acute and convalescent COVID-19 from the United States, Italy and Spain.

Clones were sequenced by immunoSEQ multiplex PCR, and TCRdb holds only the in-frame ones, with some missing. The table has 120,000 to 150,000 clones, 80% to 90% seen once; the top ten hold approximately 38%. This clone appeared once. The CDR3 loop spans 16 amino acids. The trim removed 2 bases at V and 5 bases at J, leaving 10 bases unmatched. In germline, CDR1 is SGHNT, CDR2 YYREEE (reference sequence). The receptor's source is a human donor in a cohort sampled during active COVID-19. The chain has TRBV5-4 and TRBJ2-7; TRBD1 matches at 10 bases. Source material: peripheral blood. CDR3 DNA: TGTGCCAGCAGCTTTCCCCCGGGACAGGGGAGGGACGAGCAGTACTTC. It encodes CASSFPPGQGRDEQYF.